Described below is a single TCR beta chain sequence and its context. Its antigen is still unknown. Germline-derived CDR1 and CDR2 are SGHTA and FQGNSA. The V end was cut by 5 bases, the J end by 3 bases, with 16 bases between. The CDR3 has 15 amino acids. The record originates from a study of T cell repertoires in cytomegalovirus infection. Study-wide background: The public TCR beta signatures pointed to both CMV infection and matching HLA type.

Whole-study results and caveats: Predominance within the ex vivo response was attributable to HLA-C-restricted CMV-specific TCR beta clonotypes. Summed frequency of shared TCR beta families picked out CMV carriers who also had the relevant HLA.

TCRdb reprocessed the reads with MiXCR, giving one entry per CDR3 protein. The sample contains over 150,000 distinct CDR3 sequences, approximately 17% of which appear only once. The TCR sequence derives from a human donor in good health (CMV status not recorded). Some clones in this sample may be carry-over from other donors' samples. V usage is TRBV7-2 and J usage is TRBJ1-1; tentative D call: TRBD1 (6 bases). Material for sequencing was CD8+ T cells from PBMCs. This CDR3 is CASSPLKDRHTEAFF. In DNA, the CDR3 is TGTGCCAGCAGCCCCTTAAAAGACAGGCACACTGAAGCTTTCTTT.